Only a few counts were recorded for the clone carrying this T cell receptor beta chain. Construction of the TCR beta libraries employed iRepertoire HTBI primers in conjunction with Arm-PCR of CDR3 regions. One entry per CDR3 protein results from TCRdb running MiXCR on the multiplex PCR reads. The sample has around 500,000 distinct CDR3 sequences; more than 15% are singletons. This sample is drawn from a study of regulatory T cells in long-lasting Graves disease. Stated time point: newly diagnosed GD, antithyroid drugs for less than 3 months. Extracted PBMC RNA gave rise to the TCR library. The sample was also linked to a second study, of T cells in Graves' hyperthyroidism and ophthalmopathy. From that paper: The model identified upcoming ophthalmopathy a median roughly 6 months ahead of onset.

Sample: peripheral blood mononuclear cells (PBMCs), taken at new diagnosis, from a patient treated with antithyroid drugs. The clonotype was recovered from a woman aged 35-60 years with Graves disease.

CDR3 sequence: CASALGGTSTDTQYF. DNA for the CDR3: TGTGCCAGTGCCCTTGGGGGGACTAGCACAGATACGCAGTATTTT. The chain uses TRBV19 and TRBJ2-3; a possible D gene is TRBD2 (6 bases). Trimming removed 8 bases from V and 0 bases from J, with 15 bases in between. Germline assignment: CDR1 LNHDA and CDR2 SQIVND (reference sequence). The CDR3 runs 15 residues.